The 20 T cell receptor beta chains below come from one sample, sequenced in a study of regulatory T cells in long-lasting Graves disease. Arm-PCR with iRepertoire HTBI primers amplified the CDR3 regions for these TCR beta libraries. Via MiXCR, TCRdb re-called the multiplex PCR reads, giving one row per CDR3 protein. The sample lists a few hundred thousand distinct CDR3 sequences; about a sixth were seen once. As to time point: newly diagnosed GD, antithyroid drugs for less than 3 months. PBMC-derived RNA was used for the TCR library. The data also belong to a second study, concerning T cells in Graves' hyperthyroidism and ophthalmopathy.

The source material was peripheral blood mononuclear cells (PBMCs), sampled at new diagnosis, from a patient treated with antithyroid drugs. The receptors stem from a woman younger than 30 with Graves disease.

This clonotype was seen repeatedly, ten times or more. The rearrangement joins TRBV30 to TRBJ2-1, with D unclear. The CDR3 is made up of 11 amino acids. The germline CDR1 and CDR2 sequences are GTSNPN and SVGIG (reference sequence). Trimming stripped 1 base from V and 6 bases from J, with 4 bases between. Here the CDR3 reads CAWSGVNEQFF. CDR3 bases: TGTGCCTGGAGTGGGGTCAATGAGCAGTTCTTC.

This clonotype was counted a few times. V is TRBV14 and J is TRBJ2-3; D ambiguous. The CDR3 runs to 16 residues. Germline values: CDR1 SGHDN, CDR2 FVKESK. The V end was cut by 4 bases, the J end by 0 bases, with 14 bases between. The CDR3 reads CASSPELNASTDTQYF. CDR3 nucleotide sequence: TGTGCCAGCAGCCCAGAATTAAACGCTAGCACAGATACGCAGTATTTT. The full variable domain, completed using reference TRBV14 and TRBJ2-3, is EAGVTQFPSHSVIEKGQTVTLRCDPISGHDNLYWYRRVMGKEIKFLLHFVKESKQDESGMPNNRFLAERTGGTYSTLKVQPAELEDSGVYFCASSPELNASTDTQYFGPGTRLTVL.

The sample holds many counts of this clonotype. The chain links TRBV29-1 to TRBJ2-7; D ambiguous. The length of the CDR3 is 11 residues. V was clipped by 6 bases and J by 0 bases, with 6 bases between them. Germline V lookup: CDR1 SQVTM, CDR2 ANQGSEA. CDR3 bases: TGCAGCGTCTCTAGCTCCTACGAGCAGTACTTC. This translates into CSVSSSYEQYF.

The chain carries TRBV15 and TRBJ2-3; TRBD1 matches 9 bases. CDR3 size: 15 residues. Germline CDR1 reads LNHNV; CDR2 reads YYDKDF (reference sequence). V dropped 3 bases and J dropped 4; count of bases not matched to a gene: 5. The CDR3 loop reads CATSRGQGVPDTQYF. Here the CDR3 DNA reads TGTGCCACCAGCAGGGGACAGGGTGTGCCAGATACGCAGTATTTT.

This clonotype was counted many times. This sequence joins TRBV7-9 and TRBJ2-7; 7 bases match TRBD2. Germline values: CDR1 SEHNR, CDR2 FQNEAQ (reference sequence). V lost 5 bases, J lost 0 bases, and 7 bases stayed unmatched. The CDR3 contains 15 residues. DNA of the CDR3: TGTGCCAGCAGCCCACGGACTAGTGTCTCCTACGAGCAGTACTTC. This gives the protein CASSPRTSVSYEQYF.

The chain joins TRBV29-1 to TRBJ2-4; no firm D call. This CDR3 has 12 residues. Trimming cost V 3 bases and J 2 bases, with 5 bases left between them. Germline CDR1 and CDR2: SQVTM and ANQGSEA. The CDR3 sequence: CSVEPTKNIQYF. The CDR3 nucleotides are TGCAGCGTTGAGCCTACCAAAAACATTCAGTACTTC.

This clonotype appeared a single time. CDR3 sequence reads: CASSPRAVADTQYF. The CDR3 DNA is TGTGCCAGCAGCCCTCGTGCGGTGGCAGATACGCAGTATTTT. This rearrangement joins TRBV11-3 to TRBJ2-3; no clear D gene. V was cut by 5 bases and J by 4 bases, with 13 bases left in between. CDR1 SGHNT and CDR2 YENEEA come from the germline V gene. The CDR3 consists of 14 residues.

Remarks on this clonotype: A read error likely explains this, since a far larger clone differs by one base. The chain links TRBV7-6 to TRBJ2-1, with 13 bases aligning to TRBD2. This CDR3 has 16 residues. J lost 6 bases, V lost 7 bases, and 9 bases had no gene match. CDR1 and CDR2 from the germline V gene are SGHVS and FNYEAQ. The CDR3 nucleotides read TGTGCCAGCAACCCAAAACTAGCGGGAGGGGGCAATGAGCAGTTCTTC. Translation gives CASNPKLAGGGNEQFF.

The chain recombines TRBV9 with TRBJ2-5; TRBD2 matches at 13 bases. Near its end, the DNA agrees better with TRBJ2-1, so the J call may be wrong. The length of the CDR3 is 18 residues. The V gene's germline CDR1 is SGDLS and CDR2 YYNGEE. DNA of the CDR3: TGTGCCAGCAGCGACTCACTGGGGACTAGCGGGATGAGGAATGAGCAGTTCTTC. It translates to CASSDSLGTSGMRNEQFF.

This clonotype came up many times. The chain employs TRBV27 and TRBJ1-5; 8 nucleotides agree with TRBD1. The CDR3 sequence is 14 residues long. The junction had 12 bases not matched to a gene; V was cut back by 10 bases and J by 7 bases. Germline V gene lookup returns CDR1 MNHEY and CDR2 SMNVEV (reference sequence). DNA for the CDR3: TGTGCCAAAATCAGGACAGGGCAAGTGCAGCCCCAGCATTTT. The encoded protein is CAKIRTGQVQPQHF.

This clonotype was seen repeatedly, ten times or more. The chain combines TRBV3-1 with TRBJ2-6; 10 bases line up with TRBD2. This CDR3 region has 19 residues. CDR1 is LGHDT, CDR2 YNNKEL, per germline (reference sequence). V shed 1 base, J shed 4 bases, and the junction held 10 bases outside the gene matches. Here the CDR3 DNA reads TGTGCCAGCAGCCAAGGACCCTCACTAGCGGGATCAGGGGCCAACGTCCTGACTTTC. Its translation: CASSQGPSLAGSGANVLTF.

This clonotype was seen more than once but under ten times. The CDR3 reads CASSIGEAYEQYF. The CDR3 coding sequence is TGTGCCAGTAGTATAGGGGAAGCCTACGAGCAGTACTTC. The rearrangement joins TRBV19 to TRBJ2-7; D unresolved. Germline CDR1 and CDR2: LNHDA and SQIVND (reference sequence). Trimming shortened V by 1 base and J by 2 bases, and 6 bases separated the two germline ends. The CDR3 length is 13 residues. Full variable domain (missing parts from reference TRBV19 and TRBJ2-7): DGGITQSPKYLFRKEGQNVTLSCEQNLNHDAMYWYRQDPGQGLRLIYYSQIVNDFQKGDIAEGYSVSREKKESFPLTVTSAQKNPTAFYLCASSIGEAYEQYFGPGTRLTVT.

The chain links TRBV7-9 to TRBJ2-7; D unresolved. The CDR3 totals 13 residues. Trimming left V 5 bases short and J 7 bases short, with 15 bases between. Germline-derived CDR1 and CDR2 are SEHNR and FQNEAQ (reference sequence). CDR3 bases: TGTGCCAGCAGCCCAACCAACACTTATGAGCAGTACTTC. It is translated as CASSPTNTYEQYF.

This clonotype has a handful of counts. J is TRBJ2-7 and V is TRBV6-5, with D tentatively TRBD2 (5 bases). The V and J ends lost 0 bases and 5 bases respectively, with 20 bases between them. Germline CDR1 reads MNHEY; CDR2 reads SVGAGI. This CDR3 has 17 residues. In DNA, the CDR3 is TGTGCCAGCAGTTACTCAAAGTACGGGAACCCTCTCGACGAGCAGTACTTC. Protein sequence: CASSYSKYGNPLDEQYF.

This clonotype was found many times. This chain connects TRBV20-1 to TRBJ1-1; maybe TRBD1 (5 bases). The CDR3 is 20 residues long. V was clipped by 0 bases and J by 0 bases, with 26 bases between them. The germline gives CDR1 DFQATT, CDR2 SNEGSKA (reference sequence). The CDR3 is CSAREPRAGLVGGLNTEAFF. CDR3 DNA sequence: TGCAGTGCTAGAGAACCAAGGGCCGGTCTCGTGGGGGGTCTGAACACTGAAGCTTTCTTT.

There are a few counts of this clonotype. In nucleotides, the CDR3 is TGTGCCAGCAGCTTTGGGACCCAAGGAACTGAAGCTTTCTTT. Its protein is CASSFGTQGTEAFF. V and J are TRBV13 and TRBJ1-1; maybe TRBD1 (5 bases). The CDR3 totals 14 residues. The V gene lost 3 bases and the J gene lost 5 bases, with 13 bases spanning the gap. Looked up from germline, CDR1 is PRHDT and CDR2 is FYEKMQ (reference sequence).

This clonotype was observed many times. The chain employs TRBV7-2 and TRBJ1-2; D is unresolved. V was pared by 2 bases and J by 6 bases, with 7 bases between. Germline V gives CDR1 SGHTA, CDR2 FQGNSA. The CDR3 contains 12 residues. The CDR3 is CASSLNRDGYTF. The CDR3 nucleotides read TGTGCCAGCAGCTTAAACCGGGATGGCTACACCTTC. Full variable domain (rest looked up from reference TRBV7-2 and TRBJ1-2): GAGVSQSPSNKVTEKGKDVELRCDPISGHTALYWYRQSLGQGLEFLIYFQGNSAPDKSGLPSDRFSAERTGGSVSTLTIQRTQQEDSAVYLCASSLNRDGYTFGSGTRLTVV.

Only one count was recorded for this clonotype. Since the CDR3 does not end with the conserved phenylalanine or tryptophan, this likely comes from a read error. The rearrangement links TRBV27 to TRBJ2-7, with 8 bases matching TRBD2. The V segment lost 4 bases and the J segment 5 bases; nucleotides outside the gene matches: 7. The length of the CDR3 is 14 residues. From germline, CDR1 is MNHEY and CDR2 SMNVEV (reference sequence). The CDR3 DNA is TGTGCCAGCAGTTCCTATAGCGGGAAGGACGAGCAGTACCTC. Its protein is CASSSYSGKDEQYL.

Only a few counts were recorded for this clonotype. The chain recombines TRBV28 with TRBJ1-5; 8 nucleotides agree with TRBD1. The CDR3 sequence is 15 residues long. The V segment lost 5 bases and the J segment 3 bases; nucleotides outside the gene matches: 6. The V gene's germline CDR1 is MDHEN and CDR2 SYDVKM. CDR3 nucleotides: TGTGCCAGCAGTGCATCAGGGGGCGTCAATCAGCCCCAGCATTTT. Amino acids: CASSASGGVNQPQHF.

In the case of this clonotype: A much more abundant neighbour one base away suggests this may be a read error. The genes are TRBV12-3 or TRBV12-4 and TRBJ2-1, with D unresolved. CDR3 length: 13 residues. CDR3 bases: TGTGCCAGCAGTTTGGTCTCCTACAGTGAGCAGTTCTTC. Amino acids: CASSLVSYSEQFF.